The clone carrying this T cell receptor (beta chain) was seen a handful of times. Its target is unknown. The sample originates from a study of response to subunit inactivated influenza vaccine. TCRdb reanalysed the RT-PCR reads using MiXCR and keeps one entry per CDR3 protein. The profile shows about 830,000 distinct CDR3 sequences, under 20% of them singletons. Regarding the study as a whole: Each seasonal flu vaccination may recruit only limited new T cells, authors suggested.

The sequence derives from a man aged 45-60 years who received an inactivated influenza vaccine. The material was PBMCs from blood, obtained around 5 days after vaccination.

CDR3 loop: CASSPTVQNTEAFF. The CDR3 nucleotides read TGTGCCAGCAGTCCGACAGTACAGAACACTGAAGCTTTCTTT. The chain couples TRBV7-6 to TRBJ1-1, with D possibly TRBD1 on 5 matching bases. The CDR3 spans 14 residues. V dropped 6 bases and J dropped 1 base, with 12 bases sitting between them. Germline loops: CDR1 SGHVS, CDR2 FNYEAQ.